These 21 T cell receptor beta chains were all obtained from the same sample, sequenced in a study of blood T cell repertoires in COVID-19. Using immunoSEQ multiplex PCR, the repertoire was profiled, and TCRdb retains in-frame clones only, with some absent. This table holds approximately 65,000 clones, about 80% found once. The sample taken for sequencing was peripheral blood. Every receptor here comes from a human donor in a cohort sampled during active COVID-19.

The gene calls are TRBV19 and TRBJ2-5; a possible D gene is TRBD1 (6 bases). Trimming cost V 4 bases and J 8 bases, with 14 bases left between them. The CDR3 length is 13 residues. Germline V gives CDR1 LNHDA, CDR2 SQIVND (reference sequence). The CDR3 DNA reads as TGTGCCAGTAGTACCGGGACAAGGGATACCCAGTACTTC. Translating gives CASSTGTRDTQYF.

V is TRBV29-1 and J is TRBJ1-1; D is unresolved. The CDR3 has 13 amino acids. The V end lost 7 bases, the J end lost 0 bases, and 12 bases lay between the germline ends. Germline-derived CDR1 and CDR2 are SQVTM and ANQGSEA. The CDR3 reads CSAQNEVNTEAFF. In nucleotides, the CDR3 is TGCAGCGCCCAAAACGAGGTGAACACTGAAGCTTTCTTT. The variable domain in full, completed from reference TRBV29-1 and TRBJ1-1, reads SAVISQKPSRDICQRGTSLTIQCQVDSQVTMMFWYRQQPGQSLTLIATANQGSEATYESGFVIDKFPISRPNLTFSTLTVSNMSPEDSSIYLCSAQNEVNTEAFFGQGTRLTVV.

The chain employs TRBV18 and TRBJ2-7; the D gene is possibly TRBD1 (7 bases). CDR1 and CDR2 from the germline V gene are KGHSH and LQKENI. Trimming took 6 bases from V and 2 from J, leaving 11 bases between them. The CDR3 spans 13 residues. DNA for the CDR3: TGTGCCAGCTCGCGGGACAGTCCCTACGAGCAGTACTTC. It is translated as CASSRDSPYEQYF.

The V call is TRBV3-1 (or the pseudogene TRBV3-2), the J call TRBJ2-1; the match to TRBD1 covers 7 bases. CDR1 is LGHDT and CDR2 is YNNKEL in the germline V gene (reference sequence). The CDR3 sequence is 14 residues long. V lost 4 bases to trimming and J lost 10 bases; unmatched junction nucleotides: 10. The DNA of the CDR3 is TGTGCCAGCAGCCGTCCCGGGACAGAGAGAGAGCAGTTCTTC. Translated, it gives CASSRPGTEREQFF.

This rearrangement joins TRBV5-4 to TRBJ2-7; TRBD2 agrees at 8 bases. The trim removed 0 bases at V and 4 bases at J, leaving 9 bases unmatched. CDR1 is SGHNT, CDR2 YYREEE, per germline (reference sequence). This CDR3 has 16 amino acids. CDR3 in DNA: TGTGCCAGCAGCTTGGCCGGGGGGGGAGGGCCGTACGAGCAGTACTTC. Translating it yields CASSLAGGGGPYEQYF.

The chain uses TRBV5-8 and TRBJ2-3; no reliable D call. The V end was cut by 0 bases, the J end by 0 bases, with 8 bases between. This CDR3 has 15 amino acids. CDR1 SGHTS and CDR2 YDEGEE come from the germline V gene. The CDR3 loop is CASSLVQISTDTQYF. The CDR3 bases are TGTGCCAGCAGCTTGGTTCAGATTAGCACAGATACGCAGTATTTT. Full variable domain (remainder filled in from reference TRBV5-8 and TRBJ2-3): EAGVTQSPTHLIKTRGQQATLRCSPISGHTSVYWYQQALGLGLQFLLWYDEGEERNRGNFPPRFSGRQFPNYSSELNVNALELEDSALYLCASSLVQISTDTQYFGPGTRLTVL.

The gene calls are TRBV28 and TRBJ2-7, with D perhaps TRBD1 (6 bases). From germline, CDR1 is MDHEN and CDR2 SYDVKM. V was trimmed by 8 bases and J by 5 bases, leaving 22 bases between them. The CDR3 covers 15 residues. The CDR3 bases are TGTGCCAGCCAACGACAGGAAATCAAGGGGGACGAGCAGTACTTC. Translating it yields CASQRQEIKGDEQYF.

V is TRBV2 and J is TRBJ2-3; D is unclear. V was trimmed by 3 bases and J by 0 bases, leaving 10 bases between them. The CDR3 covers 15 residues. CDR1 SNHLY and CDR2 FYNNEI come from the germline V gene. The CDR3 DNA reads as TGTGCCAGCAGTGACCGGGTTACTAGCACAGATACGCAGTATTTT. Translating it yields CASSDRVTSTDTQYF.

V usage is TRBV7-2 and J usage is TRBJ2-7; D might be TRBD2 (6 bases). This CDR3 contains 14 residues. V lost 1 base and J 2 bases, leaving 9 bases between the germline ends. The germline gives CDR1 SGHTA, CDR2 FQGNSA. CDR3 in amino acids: CASSLGGTPYEQYF. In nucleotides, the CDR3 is TGTGCCAGCAGCTTAGGCGGGACCCCCTACGAGCAGTACTTC.

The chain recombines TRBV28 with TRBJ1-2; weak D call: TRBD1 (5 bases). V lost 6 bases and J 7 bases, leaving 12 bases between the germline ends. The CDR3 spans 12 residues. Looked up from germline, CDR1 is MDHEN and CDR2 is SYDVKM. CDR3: CASRPGGGGYTF. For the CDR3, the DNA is TGTGCCAGCAGACCTGGGGGGGGTGGCTACACCTTC.

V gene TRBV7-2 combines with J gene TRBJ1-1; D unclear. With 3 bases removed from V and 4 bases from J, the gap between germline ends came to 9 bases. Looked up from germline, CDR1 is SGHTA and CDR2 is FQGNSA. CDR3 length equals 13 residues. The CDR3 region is CASSFSGPTEAFF. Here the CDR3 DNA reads TGTGCCAGCAGCTTTAGCGGGCCCACTGAAGCTTTCTTT.

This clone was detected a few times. The CDR3 sequence: CASRGDGNSPLHF. As DNA, the CDR3 is TGTGCCAGCAGAGGCGACGGGAATTCACCCCTCCACTTT. The rearrangement joins TRBV9 to TRBJ1-6; no clear D. CDR1 is SGDLS, CDR2 YYNGEE, per germline. The CDR3 consists of 13 residues. The V end lost 5 bases, the J end lost 7 bases, and 10 bases lay between the germline ends.

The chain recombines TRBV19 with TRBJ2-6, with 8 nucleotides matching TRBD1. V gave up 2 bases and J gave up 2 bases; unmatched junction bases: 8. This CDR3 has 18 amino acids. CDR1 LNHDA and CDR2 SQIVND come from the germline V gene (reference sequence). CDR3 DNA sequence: TGTGCCAGTAGTATATTTGCAGGGGGCACCGCTGGGGCCAACGTCCTGACTTTC. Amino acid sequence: CASSIFAGGTAGANVLTF.

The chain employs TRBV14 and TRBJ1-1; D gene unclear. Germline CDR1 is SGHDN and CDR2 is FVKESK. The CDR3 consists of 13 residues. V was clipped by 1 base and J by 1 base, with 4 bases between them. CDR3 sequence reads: CASSQGQNTEAFF. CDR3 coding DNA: TGTGCCAGCAGCCAAGGACAGAACACTGAAGCTTTCTTT. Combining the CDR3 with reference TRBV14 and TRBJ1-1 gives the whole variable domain EAGVTQFPSHSVIEKGQTVTLRCDPISGHDNLYWYRRVMGKEIKFLLHFVKESKQDESGMPNNRFLAERTGGTYSTLKVQPAELEDSGVYFCASSQGQNTEAFFGQGTRLTVV.

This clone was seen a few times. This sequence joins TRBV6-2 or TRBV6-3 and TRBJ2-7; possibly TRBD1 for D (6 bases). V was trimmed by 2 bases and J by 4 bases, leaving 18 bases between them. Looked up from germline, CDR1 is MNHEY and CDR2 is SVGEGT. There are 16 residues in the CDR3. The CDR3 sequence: CASSYPGVDTSYEQYF. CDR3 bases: TGTGCCAGCAGTTACCCAGGGGTGGACACCTCTTACGAGCAGTACTTC.

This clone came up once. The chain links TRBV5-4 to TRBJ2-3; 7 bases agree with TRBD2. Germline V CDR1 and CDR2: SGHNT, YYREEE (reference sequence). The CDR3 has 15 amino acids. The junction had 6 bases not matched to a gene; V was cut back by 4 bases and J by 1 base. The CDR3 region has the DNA TGTGCCAGCAGCGCATCTCTAGCGGGCACAGATACGCAGTATTTT. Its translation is CASSASLAGTDTQYF. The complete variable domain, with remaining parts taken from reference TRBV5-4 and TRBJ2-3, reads ETGVTQSPTHLIKTRGQQVTLRCSSQSGHNTVSWYQQALGQGPQFIFQYYREEENGRGNFPPRFSGLQFPNYSSELNVNALELDDSALYLCASSASLAGTDTQYFGPGTRLTVL.

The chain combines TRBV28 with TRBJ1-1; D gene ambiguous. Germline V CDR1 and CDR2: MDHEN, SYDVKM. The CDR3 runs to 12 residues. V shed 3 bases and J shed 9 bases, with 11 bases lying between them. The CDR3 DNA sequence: TGTGCCAGCAGTTTTGGGAGGCCCCAAGCTTTCTTT. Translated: CASSFGRPQAFF.

As DNA, the CDR3 is TGTGCCAGTAGCCGCGGACTAGCGGGATTAAATGAGCAGTTCTTC. This sequence encodes CASSRGLAGLNEQFF. The chain combines TRBV19 with TRBJ2-1; 12 nucleotides align to TRBD2. V was pared by 6 bases and J by 7 bases, with 7 bases of the junction left unmatched. Germline lookup yields CDR1 LNHDA and CDR2 SQIVND (reference sequence). The CDR3 has 15 amino acids.

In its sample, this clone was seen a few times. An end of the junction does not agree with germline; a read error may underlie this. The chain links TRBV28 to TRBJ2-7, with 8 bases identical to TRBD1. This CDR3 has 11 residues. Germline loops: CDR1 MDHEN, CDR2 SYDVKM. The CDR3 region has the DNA TGTGCCAGCAGTTTTGGGACAGGCAAGCTTTTC. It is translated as CASSFGTGKLF.

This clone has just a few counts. Written as DNA, the CDR3 is TGTGCCAGTAGATTACAGGGGCGAAGCAATCAGCCCCAGCATTTT. It specifies CASRLQGRSNQPQHF. The chain recombines TRBV19 with TRBJ1-5; TRBD1 aligns across 7 bases. The CDR3 runs 15 residues. The germline V gene has CDR1 LNHDA and CDR2 SQIVND (reference sequence). Trimming at V came to 6 bases and at J to 1 base, leaving 6 bases not matched to a gene.

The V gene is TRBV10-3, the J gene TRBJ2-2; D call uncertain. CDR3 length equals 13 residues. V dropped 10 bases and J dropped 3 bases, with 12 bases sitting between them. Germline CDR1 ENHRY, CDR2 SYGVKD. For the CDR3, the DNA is TGTGCCACCGGCGCGGCGGACACCGGGGAGCTGTTTTTT. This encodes CATGAADTGELFF.